A selection of T cell receptor beta chains follows, all from one sample in a study of breast tumors, draining lymph nodes, adjacent tissues. TCRdb recomputed calls from the multiplex PCR reads with MiXCR, one row per CDR3 protein. The sample consists of 150,000 to 200,000 distinct CDR3 sequences, 33% of them appearing once. What was sequenced was axillary lymph node tissue. Receptors originate from a female donor with breast cancer. Some clones in this sample may be carry-over from other donors' samples. The CDR3 runs from the conserved cysteine through the conserved F or W. D genes are given only for firm matches. The size of a clone is reported for some rows only, either as once, few or many, or as a class for expanded clones.

CDR3 DNA: TGTGCCAGCAGCCAGACTAGCGGGAGATCCGGGGAGCTGTTTTTT; CDR3 protein: CASSQTSGRSGELFF; V gene: TRBV12-3/TRBV12-4; D gene: TRBD2; clone size: many; J gene: TRBJ2-2
CDR3 DNA: TGTGCCAGCAGCTTAGGGAGGGAGCGGCCCACAGATACGCAGTATTTT; CDR3 protein: CASSLGRERPTDTQYF; V gene: TRBV7-6; D gene: -; clone size: once; J gene: TRBJ2-3
CDR3 DNA: TGTGCCAGCAGCTTTTGGCACATAGGCTATGGCTACACCTTC; CDR3 protein: CASSFWHIGYGYTF; V gene: TRBV5-5; D gene: -; clone size: many; J gene: TRBJ1-2
CDR3 DNA: TGTGCCAGCAGCTTAGATGGCGGGAGGGAACAAGAGACCCAGTACTTC; CDR3 protein: CASSLDGGREQETQYF; V gene: TRBV7-2; D gene: TRBD2; clone size: -; J gene: TRBJ2-5
CDR3 DNA: TGTGCCAGTAGTATACAGGAGGGGCCCTACGAGCAGTACTTC; CDR3 protein: CASSIQEGPYEQYF; V gene: TRBV19; D gene: -; clone size: many; J gene: TRBJ2-7
CDR3 DNA: TGTGCCAGCAGTTTAGGGCGGGGGCCGATCTACGAGCAGTACTTC; CDR3 protein: CASSLGRGPIYEQYF; V gene: TRBV12-3/TRBV12-4; D gene: -; clone size: many; J gene: TRBJ2-7
CDR3 DNA: TGCAGTGCTAGACCGGGTTCAGATAGCAATCAGCCCCAGCATTTT; CDR3 protein: CSARPGSDSNQPQHF; V gene: TRBV20-1; D gene: -; clone size: many; J gene: TRBJ1-5
CDR3 DNA: TGTGCCAGCAGCTTCTCCCTAGGACAGGGATGGACCGGGGAGCTGTTTTTT; CDR3 protein: CASSFSLGQGWTGELFF; V gene: TRBV7-2; D gene: TRBD1; clone size: many; J gene: TRBJ2-2
CDR3 DNA: TGTGCCAGCACGGCTATGTGGTCAACTAATGAAAAACTGTTTTTT; CDR3 protein: CASTAMWSTNEKLFF; V gene: TRBV2; D gene: -; clone size: many; J gene: TRBJ1-4
CDR3 DNA: TGCAGCGCCGCCGGTACCGCTAAGGATGGCTACACCTTC; CDR3 protein: CSAAGTAKDGYTF; V gene: TRBV29-1; D gene: -; clone size: many; J gene: TRBJ1-2
CDR3 DNA: TGTGCCATCAGCGGAACTAGATTGGAAGAGACCCAGTACTTC; CDR3 protein: CAISGTRLEETQYF; V gene: TRBV10-3; D gene: -; clone size: many; J gene: TRBJ2-5
CDR3 DNA: TGTGCCAGCAGCATGAGGGGCGGCACCGGGGAGCTGTTTTTT; CDR3 protein: CASSMRGGTGELFF; V gene: TRBV9; D gene: -; clone size: many; J gene: TRBJ2-2
CDR3 DNA: TGCGCCAGCAGCCAAGGAAGCGTGGGAGAGGGTGGGCAGTTCTTC; CDR3 protein: CASSQGSVGEGGQFF; V gene: TRBV4-1; D gene: -; clone size: -; J gene: TRBJ2-1
CDR3 DNA: TGTGCCAGCAGCCGACTAGTCACAGATACGCAGTATTTT; CDR3 protein: CASSRLVTDTQYF; V gene: TRBV11-1; D gene: -; clone size: many; J gene: TRBJ2-3
CDR3 DNA: TGTGCCAGCAGCGTGGAGGGGCGGAGTGAAAAACTGTTTTTT; CDR3 protein: CASSVEGRSEKLFF; V gene: TRBV9; D gene: -; clone size: -; J gene: TRBJ1-4
CDR3 DNA: TGTGCCAGCAGCTCTGCTCCACCAGCCTACGAGCAGTACTTC; CDR3 protein: CASSSAPPAYEQYF; V gene: TRBV6-5; D gene: -; clone size: many; J gene: TRBJ2-7
CDR3 DNA: TGCGCCAGCAGCGGGACTAGCGGCTCAGATACGCAGTATTTT; CDR3 protein: CASSGTSGSDTQYF; V gene: TRBV5-1; D gene: TRBD2; clone size: -; J gene: TRBJ2-3
CDR3 DNA: TGTGCCAGCAGTGACAGGACAGGGAGAGCTTTCTTT; CDR3 protein: CASSDRTGRAFF; V gene: TRBV6-5; D gene: TRBD1; clone size: -; J gene: TRBJ1-1
CDR3 DNA: TGTGCCAGCAGCGTAGACTCGCGGGGGGCAAAGACCCAGTACTTC; CDR3 protein: CASSVDSRGAKTQYF; V gene: TRBV9; D gene: TRBD2; clone size: many; J gene: TRBJ2-5
CDR3 DNA: TGCAGTGCTACCCAACCCGGGGATACGCAGTATTTT; CDR3 protein: CSATQPGDTQYF; V gene: TRBV20-1; D gene: -; clone size: -; J gene: TRBJ2-3
CDR3 DNA: TGTGCCAGCAGCCCTAGGACAGTCTATGGCTGCACCTTC; CDR3 protein: CASSPRTVYGCTF; V gene: TRBV7-2; D gene: -; clone size: few; J gene: TRBJ1-2
CDR3 DNA: TGTGCCAGCAACCTCAGGGGGCGCGGATCTGGGGCCAACGTCCTGACTTTC; CDR3 protein: CASNLRGRGSGANVLTF; V gene: TRBV7-2; D gene: TRBD1; clone size: many; J gene: TRBJ2-6
CDR3 DNA: TGTGCCAGCAGTGCTGACCTGGGTACCGGGGAGCTGTTTTTT; CDR3 protein: CASSADLGTGELFF; V gene: TRBV25-1; D gene: -; clone size: many; J gene: TRBJ2-2
CDR3 DNA: TGCGCCAGCAGCGTAACTTTACAGGGCCCAGGGGAAGGCTACACCTTC; CDR3 protein: CASSVTLQGPGEGYTF; V gene: TRBV5-1; D gene: -; clone size: -; J gene: TRBJ1-2
CDR3 DNA: TGTGCCAGCAGTCGTGAGTCGACTCCGGCAGGCCAGTACTTC; CDR3 protein: CASSRESTPAGQYF; V gene: TRBV6-5; D gene: -; clone size: many; J gene: TRBJ2-5
CDR3 DNA: TGTGCCAGCAGTGAAGGACAGGTCTATGGCTACACCTTC; CDR3 protein: CASSEGQVYGYTF; V gene: TRBV6-1; D gene: -; clone size: many; J gene: TRBJ1-2
CDR3 DNA: TGTGCCAGCAGTGAATTGGTCTCCTACAATGAGCAGTTCTTC; CDR3 protein: CASSELVSYNEQFF; V gene: TRBV2; D gene: -; clone size: -; J gene: TRBJ2-1
CDR3 DNA: TGTGCCAGCAGCAGGGTAGCGGGGGGGATGGAGACCCAGCATTTT; CDR3 protein: CASSRVAGGMETQHF; V gene: TRBV13; D gene: -; clone size: once; J gene: TRBJ1-5
CDR3 DNA: TGTGCCAGCAGTTTACAGAGGAACACTGAAGCTTTCTTT; CDR3 protein: CASSLQRNTEAFF; V gene: TRBV12-3/TRBV12-4; D gene: -; clone size: few; J gene: TRBJ1-1
CDR3 DNA: TGTGCCAGTAGTATACTCGGGACCCGCTGGAAGGAGACCCAGTACTTC; CDR3 protein: CASSILGTRWKETQYF; V gene: TRBV19; D gene: -; clone size: many; J gene: TRBJ2-5
CDR3 DNA: TGTGCCAGCAGCGTAGGGGGGCGTCGCGAGCTGTTTTTT; CDR3 protein: CASSVGGRRELFF; V gene: TRBV9; D gene: -; clone size: -; J gene: TRBJ2-2
CDR3 DNA: TGTGCCAGCAGCTCGACTCCTCGGGGTGGGGAGCTGTTTTTT; CDR3 protein: CASSSTPRGGELFF; V gene: TRBV5-6; D gene: -; clone size: many; J gene: TRBJ2-2
CDR3 DNA: TGTGCCAGCAGCTTACAGGAGAACACTGAAGCTTTCTTT; CDR3 protein: CASSLQENTEAFF; V gene: TRBV7-3; D gene: -; clone size: few; J gene: TRBJ1-1
CDR3 DNA: TGTGCCAGTAGTGGGGCCAGAGGCTACGAGCAGTACTTC; CDR3 protein: CASSGARGYEQYF; V gene: TRBV19; D gene: -; clone size: many; J gene: TRBJ2-7
CDR3 DNA: TGTGCCAGCAGTTACGGCTACGAGATCTCTGGAAACACCATATATTTT; CDR3 protein: CASSYGYEISGNTIYF; V gene: TRBV6-2/TRBV6-3; D gene: -; clone size: -; J gene: TRBJ1-3
CDR3 DNA: TGCGCCAGCAGCCAAGGGACGAACACTGAAGCTTTCTTT; CDR3 protein: CASSQGTNTEAFF; V gene: TRBV4-3; D gene: -; clone size: -; J gene: TRBJ1-1
CDR3 DNA: TGTGCCAGCAGCGACTTCCTGGACTATACGCAGTATTTT; CDR3 protein: CASSDFLDYTQYF; V gene: TRBV7-4; D gene: -; clone size: once; J gene: TRBJ2-3
CDR3 DNA: TGCGCCAGCAGCCAACAAGGGGAGAATTCACCCCTCCACTTT; CDR3 protein: CASSQQGENSPLHF; V gene: TRBV5-1; D gene: -; clone size: many; J gene: TRBJ1-6
CDR3 DNA: TGTGCCAGCAGTGACAGGGCTGGAAACACCATATATTTT; CDR3 protein: CASSDRAGNTIYF; V gene: TRBV2; D gene: -; clone size: many; J gene: TRBJ1-3
CDR3 DNA: TGTGCCAGCAGTCCCGGACCGCTTAACTATGGCTACACCTTC; CDR3 protein: CASSPGPLNYGYTF; V gene: TRBV6-4; D gene: -; clone size: many; J gene: TRBJ1-2
CDR3 DNA: TGCAGTGCTAGTTCCGGGAGATCTCTTCCAGATACGCAGTATTTT; CDR3 protein: CSASSGRSLPDTQYF; V gene: TRBV20-1; D gene: -; clone size: many; J gene: TRBJ2-3
CDR3 DNA: TGCAGTGCTAGTGTCCCAGGGGAGAGGACCCAGTACTTC; CDR3 protein: CSASVPGERTQYF; V gene: TRBV20-1; D gene: -; clone size: once; J gene: TRBJ2-5
CDR3 DNA: TGCAGCGTTACCCTAGCGGGGCGCACGAATACGCAGTATTTT; CDR3 protein: CSVTLAGRTNTQYF; V gene: TRBV29-1; D gene: TRBD2; clone size: -; J gene: TRBJ2-3
CDR3 DNA: TGCAGTGCTAGAAAGCCAGGGTCCTCATGGAAGACCCAGTACTTC; CDR3 protein: CSARKPGSSWKTQYF; V gene: TRBV20-1; D gene: -; clone size: many; J gene: TRBJ2-5
CDR3 DNA: TGTGCCAGCTCCCCCCGAGCGGGAGGACCAGATACGCAGTATTTT; CDR3 protein: CASSPRAGGPDTQYF; V gene: TRBV6-1; D gene: TRBD2; clone size: many; J gene: TRBJ2-3
CDR3 DNA: TGCAGCGTGACCCAGACGCTCGAGCAGTACTTC; CDR3 protein: CSVTQTLEQYF; V gene: TRBV29-1; D gene: -; clone size: many; J gene: TRBJ2-7
CDR3 DNA: TGTGCCAGCAGCTACGGCGACAGCTCCAACTATGGCTACACCTTC; CDR3 protein: CASSYGDSSNYGYTF; V gene: TRBV3-1; D gene: -; clone size: few; J gene: TRBJ1-2
CDR3 DNA: TGTGCCAGCAGTTTGGTATCTTGGGGGGTCGGTGGGGAGCAGTACTTC; CDR3 protein: CASSLVSWGVGGEQYF; V gene: TRBV12-3/TRBV12-4; D gene: -; clone size: many; J gene: TRBJ2-7
CDR3 DNA: TGTGCCACCCGACGGGACCCTGCCTACGAGCAGTACTTC; CDR3 protein: CATRRDPAYEQYF; V gene: TRBV7-2; D gene: -; clone size: many; J gene: TRBJ2-7
CDR3 DNA: TGTGCCAGCACCCCCATACAAGCTCCCGGGGAGCTGTTTTTT; CDR3 protein: CASTPIQAPGELFF; V gene: TRBV5-5; D gene: -; clone size: many; J gene: TRBJ2-2
CDR3 DNA: TGCGCCAGCAGCTTGGATCCGGGACGGGGCACTGAAGCTTTCTTT; CDR3 protein: CASSLDPGRGTEAFF; V gene: TRBV5-1; D gene: -; clone size: -; J gene: TRBJ1-1
CDR3 DNA: TGCGCCAGCAGCTTGGGACAGGGAAACTATGGCTACACCTTC; CDR3 protein: CASSLGQGNYGYTF; V gene: TRBV5-1; D gene: TRBD1; clone size: many; J gene: TRBJ1-2